Sequencing of this T cell receptor beta chain was carried out in a study of T cells in Graves' hyperthyroidism and ophthalmopathy. About the study: Peripheral blood specimens were obtained at initial diagnosis, prior to any treatment. General study findings and limits: Blood also contained most expanded thyroid clonotypes above 0.001.

The germline V gene encodes CDR1 DFQATT and CDR2 SNEGSKA (reference sequence). The CDR3 runs to 17 residues. With 6 bases removed from V and 1 base from J, the gap between germline ends came to 22 bases. Amplification targeted TCR beta CDR3 regions from RNA transcripts. In the first-round RT-PCR of the TCR CDR3, the HTBI primer set was used. TCRdb called the multiplex PCR reads again in MiXCR, with one record for every CDR3 protein. Of some 620,000 distinct CDR3 sequences listed, around 15% are singletons. Clinical symptoms, serum thyroxine, TRAb, thyroid ultrasound and orbital computed tomography informed diagnoses. This clonotype was recorded at least ten times. Antigen unknown.

Sequencing input: blood. The chain carries TRBV20-1 and TRBJ1-5; the D gene is possibly TRBD1 (5 bases). The clonotype was recovered from a woman in her thirties with Graves' hyperthyroidism. In DNA, the CDR3 is TGCAGTGCCCAACCCCGGTGGGGGGGAAGGAGCAATCAGCCCCAGCATTTT. It specifies CSAQPRWGGRSNQPQHF.